Listed below are T cell receptor beta chains from one sample, sequenced in a study of cytomegalovirus exposure and HLA in healthy donors. The table came from immunoSEQ multiplex PCR; TCRdb's copy has only in-frame clones and leaves some out. The repertoire includes 110,000 or so clones, roughly 13% of them detected once, and roughly a sixth sits in the top ten. Sequencing was carried out using PBMCs. Receptor source: a middle-aged man in good health and CMV-seropositive. Both conserved end residues are part of each CDR3. The D gene is left open where the match is weak. A row's size may be missing; if present it is once, few, many or a size class.

D gene: .; V gene: TRBV4-3; J gene: TRBJ1-4; clone size: .; CDR3 DNA: TGCGCCAGCAGCCAAGAGGGTCTGGGCGAAAAACTGTTTTTT; CDR3 protein: CASSQEGLGEKLFF
D gene: .; V gene: TRBV6-6; J gene: TRBJ2-7; clone size: few; CDR3 DNA: TGTGCCAGCAGTAGGGAGAGGAACGAGCAGTACTTC; CDR3 protein: CASSRERNEQYF
D gene: TRBD2; V gene: TRBV29-1; J gene: TRBJ2-1; clone size: .; CDR3 DNA: TGCAGCATCTGGACTAGTATCGGTTTAGAGCAGTTCTTC; CDR3 protein: CSIWTSIGLEQFF
D gene: TRBD1; V gene: TRBV29-1; J gene: TRBJ2-7; clone size: .; CDR3 DNA: TGCAGCGTTTTTCCCGGACAGGGGACCCCGTACGAGCAGTACTTT; CDR3 protein: CSVFPGQGTPYEQYF
D gene: .; V gene: TRBV7-6; J gene: TRBJ1-1; clone size: .; CDR3 DNA: TGTGCCAGCAGCCTCTCGGGGGTAGGGCCGGAGGAAGCTTTCTTT; CDR3 protein: CASSLSGVGPEEAFF
D gene: .; V gene: TRBV7-9; J gene: TRBJ2-1; clone size: few; CDR3 DNA: TGTGCCAGCAGCCCCAGGGTCGGCAGGGGCCCCTACAATGAGCAGTTCTTC; CDR3 protein: CASSPRVGRGPYNEQFF
D gene: TRBD2; V gene: TRBV4-1; J gene: TRBJ2-7; clone size: few; CDR3 DNA: TGCGCCAGCAGCCAAGCCCCCACTAGCGGGAGAGGCGAGCAGTACTTC; CDR3 protein: CASSQAPTSGRGEQYF
D gene: .; V gene: TRBV6-1; J gene: TRBJ2-7; clone size: .; CDR3 DNA: TGTGCCAGCAGTGAAGGTCACAGTTCCTACGAGCAGTACTTC; CDR3 protein: CASSEGHSSYEQYF
D gene: TRBD1; V gene: TRBV4-1; J gene: TRBJ1-2; clone size: few; CDR3 DNA: TGCGCCAGCAGCCAGGGGACAGGGAACTACTATGGCTACACCTTC; CDR3 protein: CASSQGTGNYYGYTF
D gene: TRBD2; V gene: TRBV30; J gene: TRBJ2-7; clone size: .; CDR3 DNA: TGTGCCTGGAATTCGGGGAGGGGAGGAGGCGAGCAGTACTTC; CDR3 protein: CAWNSGRGGGEQYF
D gene: .; V gene: TRBV5-1; J gene: TRBJ1-1; clone size: .; CDR3 DNA: TGCGCCAGCAGCTTGGCCCTGACTAACACTGAAGCTTTCTTT; CDR3 protein: CASSLALTNTEAFF
D gene: .; V gene: TRBV28; J gene: TRBJ1-1; clone size: few; CDR3 DNA: TGTGCCAGCACGGTCGCGAACACTGAAGCTTTCTTT; CDR3 protein: CASTVANTEAFF
D gene: .; V gene: TRBV5-5; J gene: TRBJ2-3; clone size: few; CDR3 DNA: TGTGCCAGCAGCCCGAATCGCCCCCTGGGCTCAAGCGGCTCCCGGCCTTTT; CDR3 protein: CASSPNRPLGSSGSRPF
D gene: .; V gene: TRBV6-6; J gene: TRBJ1-4; clone size: .; CDR3 DNA: TGTGCCAGCAGGGGGACGGGGGATGAAAAACTGTTTTTT; CDR3 protein: CASRGTGDEKLFF
D gene: .; V gene: TRBV6-1; J gene: TRBJ1-1; clone size: few; CDR3 DNA: TGTGCCAGCAGGACCTTAGGGGAAAACACTGAAGCTTTCTTT; CDR3 protein: CASRTLGENTEAFF
D gene: TRBD1; V gene: TRBV9; J gene: TRBJ1-1; clone size: .; CDR3 DNA: TGTGCCAGCAGCGTAGAGGGACAGGGTTATGTCACTGAAGCTTTCTTT; CDR3 protein: CASSVEGQGYVTEAFF
D gene: TRBD1; V gene: TRBV18; J gene: TRBJ1-1; clone size: .; CDR3 DNA: TGTGCCAGCTCAACACAGGGGGCTAGGGCTGAAGCTTTCTTT; CDR3 protein: CASSTQGARAEAFF
D gene: .; V gene: TRBV28; J gene: TRBJ2-2; clone size: .; CDR3 DNA: TGTGCCAGCACCGACCCCGGGACATACACCGGGGAGCTGTTTTTT; CDR3 protein: CASTDPGTYTGELFF
D gene: TRBD1; V gene: TRBV5-1; J gene: TRBJ2-2; clone size: .; CDR3 DNA: TGCGCCACTACGACAGGGGCGGCCACCGGGGAGCTGTTTTTT; CDR3 protein: CATTTGAATGELFF
D gene: TRBD2; V gene: TRBV6-5; J gene: TRBJ2-7; clone size: .; CDR3 DNA: TGTGCCAGCAGTCCTCGGACTAGCGGGAGCTACGAGCAGTACTTC; CDR3 protein: CASSPRTSGSYEQYF
D gene: TRBD2; V gene: TRBV7-6; J gene: TRBJ2-1; clone size: few; CDR3 DNA: TGTGCCAGCAGCTTAGCGAAGGTAGCGGGAGGCGATGAGCAGTTCTTC; CDR3 protein: CASSLAKVAGGDEQFF
D gene: .; V gene: TRBV2; J gene: TRBJ2-7; clone size: .; CDR3 DNA: TGTGCCAGCACGGTGGCGGATTCCTACGAGCAGTACTTC; CDR3 protein: CASTVADSYEQYF
D gene: .; V gene: TRBV6-6; J gene: TRBJ1-5; clone size: .; CDR3 DNA: TGTGCCAGCAGCCTAGTGCGGGCTAGCAATCAGCCCCAGCATTTT; CDR3 protein: CASSLVRASNQPQHF
D gene: TRBD1; V gene: TRBV5-1; J gene: TRBJ2-1; clone size: few; CDR3 DNA: TGCGCCAGCAGCAGATTTCTTCCGGGACAGGGACGCAATGAGCAGTTCTTC; CDR3 protein: CASSRFLPGQGRNEQFF
D gene: .; V gene: TRBV6-5; J gene: TRBJ2-1; clone size: .; CDR3 DNA: TGTGCCAGCACTGCGGGGGCCGATGAGCAGTTCTTC; CDR3 protein: CASTAGADEQFF
D gene: TRBD2; V gene: TRBV18; J gene: TRBJ2-3; clone size: once; CDR3 DNA: TGTGCCAGCTCTCTTTCTAGCGGTACCACAGATACGCAGTATTTT; CDR3 protein: CASSLSSGTTDTQYF
D gene: .; V gene: TRBV5-4; J gene: TRBJ2-1; clone size: few; CDR3 DNA: TGTGCCAGCAGCTTGGTCAGATATTCCTCCTACAATGAGCAGTTCTTC; CDR3 protein: CASSLVRYSSYNEQFF
D gene: .; V gene: TRBV2; J gene: TRBJ2-2; clone size: .; CDR3 DNA: TGTGCCAGCAGTGTGCGCGGAACCGTGACCGGGGAGCTGTTTTTT; CDR3 protein: CASSVRGTVTGELFF
D gene: TRBD2; V gene: TRBV27; J gene: TRBJ2-1; clone size: few; CDR3 DNA: TGTGCCAGCAGTTTATCAAGACTAGCGGGAGTGGCTGAGCAGTTCTTC; CDR3 protein: CASSLSRLAGVAEQFF
D gene: TRBD1; V gene: TRBV9; J gene: TRBJ2-5; clone size: .; CDR3 DNA: TGTGCCAGCAGCGCACAGGGGGAAAAAGGGGAGACCCAGTACTTC; CDR3 protein: CASSAQGEKGETQYF
D gene: .; V gene: TRBV29-1; J gene: TRBJ2-5; clone size: few; CDR3 DNA: TGCAGCGTGGGTAAGGGGATATCAGAGACCCAGTACTTC; CDR3 protein: CSVGKGISETQYF
D gene: .; V gene: TRBV19; J gene: TRBJ2-3; clone size: .; CDR3 DNA: TGTGCCAGTTGGGCCAGGGGAGTCGGTACGCAGTATTTT; CDR3 protein: CASWARGVGTQYF
D gene: .; V gene: TRBV6-5; J gene: TRBJ2-1; clone size: few; CDR3 DNA: TGTGCCAGCAGTTACTCAGCGAGCTCCTACAATGAGCAGTTCTTC; CDR3 protein: CASSYSASSYNEQFF
D gene: TRBD1; V gene: TRBV9; J gene: TRBJ2-1; clone size: few; CDR3 DNA: TGTGCCAGCAGCCCCCGGGACAGGGTCTATGATGAGCAGTTCTTC; CDR3 protein: CASSPRDRVYDEQFF
D gene: TRBD2; V gene: TRBV5-6; J gene: TRBJ2-1; clone size: few; CDR3 DNA: TGTGCCAGCAGCTTGGCCTGGGGCGGGAGGGCTTTCAATGAGCAGTTCTTC; CDR3 protein: CASSLAWGGRAFNEQFF
D gene: TRBD2; V gene: TRBV27; J gene: TRBJ2-7; clone size: few; CDR3 DNA: TGTGCCAGCAGTCCCGGGACTAGCGGGATCTTTTACGAGCAGTACTTC; CDR3 protein: CASSPGTSGIFYEQYF
D gene: .; V gene: TRBV19; J gene: TRBJ2-6; clone size: .; CDR3 DNA: TGTGCCAGCCTCGGGGCTGGGGCCAACGTCCTGACTTTC; CDR3 protein: CASLGAGANVLTF
D gene: .; V gene: TRBV11-2; J gene: TRBJ2-7; clone size: few; CDR3 DNA: TGTGCCAGCAGCCCCAAGATTGAGAGGTTCGAGCAGTACTTC; CDR3 protein: CASSPKIERFEQYF
D gene: TRBD2; V gene: TRBV11-2; J gene: TRBJ2-1; clone size: .; CDR3 DNA: TGTGCCAGCAGCTTAGGAACTAGCGGGACCTACAATGAGCAGTTCTTC; CDR3 protein: CASSLGTSGTYNEQFF
D gene: TRBD2; V gene: TRBV19; J gene: TRBJ2-1; clone size: .; CDR3 DNA: TGTGCCGCCCGGACTAGCGGTCCCTACAATGAGCAGTTCTTC; CDR3 protein: CAARTSGPYNEQFF
D gene: .; V gene: TRBV9; J gene: TRBJ1-1; clone size: .; CDR3 DNA: TGTGCCAGCAGCGTGGGGGCGAACACTGAAGCTTTCTTT; CDR3 protein: CASSVGANTEAFF
D gene: .; V gene: TRBV29-1; J gene: TRBJ1-2; clone size: .; CDR3 DNA: TGCAGCGTTGGTGGGCAGGGGAACGGCTACACCTTC; CDR3 protein: CSVGGQGNGYTF
D gene: .; V gene: TRBV28; J gene: TRBJ1-5; clone size: few; CDR3 DNA: TGTGCCAGCAGGAAGGACAGTATCAATCAGCCCCAGCATTTT; CDR3 protein: CASRKDSINQPQHF
D gene: TRBD1; V gene: TRBV6-1; J gene: TRBJ2-1; clone size: few; CDR3 DNA: TGTGCCTTCTCCCGGGACAGTGTCTTCAATGAGCAGTTCTTC; CDR3 protein: CAFSRDSVFNEQFF
D gene: .; V gene: TRBV5-6; J gene: TRBJ1-1; clone size: .; CDR3 DNA: TGTGCCAGCAGCGGATCCTCGAGGGGACTGAAGAACACTGAAGCTTTCTTT; CDR3 protein: CASSGSSRGLKNTEAFF
D gene: .; V gene: TRBV18; J gene: TRBJ1-5; clone size: few; CDR3 DNA: TGTGCCAGCTCACCAAATTCAGAAAACAGTCAGCCCCAGCATTTT; CDR3 protein: CASSPNSENSQPQHF
D gene: .; V gene: TRBV10-3; J gene: TRBJ1-2; clone size: .; CDR3 DNA: TGTGCCATCAGTGAGGCTTCCTCCCAAAAGGCGGCCTTC; CDR3 protein: CAISEASSQKAAF
D gene: TRBD2; V gene: TRBV7-9; J gene: TRBJ2-3; clone size: .; CDR3 DNA: TGTGCCAGCAGCTTAGGCCCTAGCGGAACTAGCACAGATACGCAGTATTTT; CDR3 protein: CASSLGPSGTSTDTQYF
D gene: TRBD2; V gene: TRBV5-4; J gene: TRBJ2-1; clone size: .; CDR3 DNA: TGTGCCAGCAGCTTGGCTCGGACTAGCGGGGCCAATGAGCAGTTCTTC; CDR3 protein: CASSLARTSGANEQFF